The following is a T cell receptor (beta chain) sequence with its context. Its specificity is unknown. It was with 60 Vbeta and 13 Jbeta primers that the PCR ran. Profiling relied on immunoSEQ multiplex PCR, and the TCRdb table lists in-frame clones only, not all of them. The data show approximately 300,000 clones, with around four fifths seen just once and 1.5% to 2.5% held by the top ten. The data stem from a study of cytomegalovirus exposure and HLA in healthy donors. Points from the study as a whole: V- and J-gene trimming of TCR beta was linked (in a later analysis) to a missense DCLRE1C variant. In a later analysis, common viral pathogens appeared linked to several of the most significant clusters.

The CDR3 spans 14 residues. The germline V gene has CDR1 SGHRS and CDR2 YFSETQ. Trimming pared 0 bases from V and 4 bases from J, leaving 9 bases between. The clonotype was recovered from a woman between 35 and 50 years old in good health and CMV-seropositive. V usage is TRBV5-1 and J usage is TRBJ2-3; D might be TRBD2 (5 bases). The specimen was PBMCs. The CDR3: CASSLEASSDTQYF. The CDR3 coding sequence is TGCGCCAGCAGCTTGGAGGCTAGCTCAGATACGCAGTATTTT. Full variable domain (outside the CDR3, taken from reference TRBV5-1 and TRBJ2-3): KAGVTQTPRYLIKTRGQQVTLSCSPISGHRSVSWYQQTPGQGLQFLFEYFSETQRNKGNFPGRFSGRQFSNSRSEMNVSTLELGDSALYLCASSLEASSDTQYFGPGTRLTVL.